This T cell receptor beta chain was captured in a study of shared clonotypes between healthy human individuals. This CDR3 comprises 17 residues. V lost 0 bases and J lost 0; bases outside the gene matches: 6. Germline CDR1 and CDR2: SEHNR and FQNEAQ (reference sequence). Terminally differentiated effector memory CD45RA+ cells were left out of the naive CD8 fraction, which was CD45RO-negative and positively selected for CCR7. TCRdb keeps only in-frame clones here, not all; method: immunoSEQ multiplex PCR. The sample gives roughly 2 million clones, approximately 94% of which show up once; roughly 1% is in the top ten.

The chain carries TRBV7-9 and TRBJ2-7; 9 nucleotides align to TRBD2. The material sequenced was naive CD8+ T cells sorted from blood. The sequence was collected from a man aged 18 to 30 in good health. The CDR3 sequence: CASSLASGGFDSYEQYF. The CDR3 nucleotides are TGTGCCAGCAGCTTAGCTAGCGGGGGCTTCGACTCCTACGAGCAGTACTTC. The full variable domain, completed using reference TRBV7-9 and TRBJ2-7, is DTGVSQNPRHKITKRGQNVTFRCDPISEHNRLYWYRQTLGQGPEFLTYFQNEAQLEKSRLLSDRFSAERPKGSFSTLEIQRTEQGDSAMYLCASSLASGGFDSYEQYFGPGTRLTVT.